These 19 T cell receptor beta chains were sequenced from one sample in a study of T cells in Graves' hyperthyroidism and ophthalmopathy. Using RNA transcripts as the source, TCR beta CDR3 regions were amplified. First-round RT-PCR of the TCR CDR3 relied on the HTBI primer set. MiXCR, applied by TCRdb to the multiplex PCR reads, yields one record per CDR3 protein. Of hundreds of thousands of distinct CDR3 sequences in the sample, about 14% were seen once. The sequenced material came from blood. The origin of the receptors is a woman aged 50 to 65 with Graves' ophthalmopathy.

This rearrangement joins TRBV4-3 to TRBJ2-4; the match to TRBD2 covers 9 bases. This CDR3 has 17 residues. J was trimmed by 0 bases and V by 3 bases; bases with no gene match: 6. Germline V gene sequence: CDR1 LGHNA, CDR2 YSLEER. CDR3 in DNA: TGCGCCAGCAGCCATATGCTTAGCGGGGGAGCCAAAAACATTCAGTACTTC. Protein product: CASSHMLSGGAKNIQYF.

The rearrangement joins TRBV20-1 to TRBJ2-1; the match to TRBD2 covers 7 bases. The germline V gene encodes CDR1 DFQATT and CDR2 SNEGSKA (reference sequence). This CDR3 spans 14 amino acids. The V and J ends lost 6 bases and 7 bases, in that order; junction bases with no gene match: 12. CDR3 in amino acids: CSAERALARNEQFF. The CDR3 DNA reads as TGCAGTGCCGAGAGAGCACTAGCGAGGAATGAGCAGTTCTTC.

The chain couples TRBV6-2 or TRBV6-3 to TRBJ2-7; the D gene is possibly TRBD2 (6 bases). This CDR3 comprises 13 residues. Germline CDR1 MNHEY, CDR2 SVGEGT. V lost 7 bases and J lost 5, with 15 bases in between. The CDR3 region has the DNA TGTGCCAGCACCGAAGGGACGGGGGACGAGCAGTACTTC. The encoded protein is CASTEGTGDEQYF.

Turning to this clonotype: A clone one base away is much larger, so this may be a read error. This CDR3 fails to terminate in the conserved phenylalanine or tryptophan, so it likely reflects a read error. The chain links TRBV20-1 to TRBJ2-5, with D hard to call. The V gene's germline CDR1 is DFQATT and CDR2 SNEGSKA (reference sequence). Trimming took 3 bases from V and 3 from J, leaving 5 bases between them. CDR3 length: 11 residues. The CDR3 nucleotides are TGCAGTGCTAGTTCCGAAGAGACCCAGTACCTC. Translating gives CSASSEETQYL.

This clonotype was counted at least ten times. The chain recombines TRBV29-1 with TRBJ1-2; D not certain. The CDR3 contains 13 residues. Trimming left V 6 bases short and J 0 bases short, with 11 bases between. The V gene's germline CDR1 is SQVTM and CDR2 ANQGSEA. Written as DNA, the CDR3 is TGCAGCGTGGCCCTGGGAGCTAACTATGGCTACACCTTC. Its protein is CSVALGANYGYTF. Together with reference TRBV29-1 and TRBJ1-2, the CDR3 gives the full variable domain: SAVISQKPSRDICQRGTSLTIQCQVDSQVTMMFWYRQQPGQSLTLIATANQGSEATYESGFVIDKFPISRPNLTFSTLTVSNMSPEDSSIYLCSVALGANYGYTFGSGTRLTVV.

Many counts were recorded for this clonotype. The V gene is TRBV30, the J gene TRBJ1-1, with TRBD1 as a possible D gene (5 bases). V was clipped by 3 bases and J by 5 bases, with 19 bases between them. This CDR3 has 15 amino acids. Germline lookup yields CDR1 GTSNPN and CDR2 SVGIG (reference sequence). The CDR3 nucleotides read TGTGCCTGGAGGGGACTTGGACTAGGACGGACTGAAGCTTTCTTT. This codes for CAWRGLGLGRTEAFF. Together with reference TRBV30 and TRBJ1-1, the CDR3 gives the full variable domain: SQTIHQWPATLVQPVGSPLSLECTVEGTSNPNLYWYRQAAGRGLQLLFYSVGIGQISSEVPQNLSASRPQDRQFILSSKKLLLSDSGFYLCAWRGLGLGRTEAFFGQGTRLTVV.

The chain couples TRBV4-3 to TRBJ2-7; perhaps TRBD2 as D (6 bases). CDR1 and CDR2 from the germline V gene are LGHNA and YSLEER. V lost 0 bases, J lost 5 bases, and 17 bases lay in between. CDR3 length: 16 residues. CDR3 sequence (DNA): TGCGCCAGCAGCCAAGATTGGCTCTTAGCTAGCGACGAGCAGTACTTC. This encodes CASSQDWLLASDEQYF.

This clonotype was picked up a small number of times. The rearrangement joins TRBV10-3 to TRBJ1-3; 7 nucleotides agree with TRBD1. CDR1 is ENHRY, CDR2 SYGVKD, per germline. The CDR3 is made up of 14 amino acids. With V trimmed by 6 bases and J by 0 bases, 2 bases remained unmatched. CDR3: CAISAGGSGNTIYF. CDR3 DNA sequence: TGTGCCATCAGCGCAGGGGGCTCTGGAAACACCATATATTTT.

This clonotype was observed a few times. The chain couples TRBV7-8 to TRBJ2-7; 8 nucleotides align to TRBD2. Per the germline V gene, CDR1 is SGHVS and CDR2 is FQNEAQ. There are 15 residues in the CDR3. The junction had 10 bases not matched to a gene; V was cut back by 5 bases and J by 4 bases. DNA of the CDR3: TGTGCCAGCAGCCAAATAGCGGGACTAAGATACGAGCAGTACTTC. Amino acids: CASSQIAGLRYEQYF.

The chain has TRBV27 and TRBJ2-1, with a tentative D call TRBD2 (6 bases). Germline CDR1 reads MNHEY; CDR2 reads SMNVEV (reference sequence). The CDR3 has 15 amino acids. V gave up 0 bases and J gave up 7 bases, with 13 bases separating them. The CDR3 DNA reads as TGTGCCAGCAGTTTATCGGTCGGGAGCCCAAATGAGCAGTTCTTC. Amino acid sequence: CASSLSVGSPNEQFF.

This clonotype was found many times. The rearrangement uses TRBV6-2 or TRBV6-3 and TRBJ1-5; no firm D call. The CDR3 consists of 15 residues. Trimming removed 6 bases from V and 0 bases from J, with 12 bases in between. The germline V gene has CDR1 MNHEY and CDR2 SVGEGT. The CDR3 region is CASSLYRVSNQPQHF. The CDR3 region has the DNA TGTGCCAGCAGCTTATACAGAGTTAGCAATCAGCCCCAGCATTTT.

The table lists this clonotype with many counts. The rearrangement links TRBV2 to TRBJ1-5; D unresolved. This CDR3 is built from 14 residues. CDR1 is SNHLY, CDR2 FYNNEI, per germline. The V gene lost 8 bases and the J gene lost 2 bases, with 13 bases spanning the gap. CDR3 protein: CASRKTVGNQPQHF. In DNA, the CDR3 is TGTGCCAGCCGCAAGACCGTAGGCAATCAGCCCCAGCATTTT. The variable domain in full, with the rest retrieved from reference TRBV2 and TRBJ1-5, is EPEVTQTPSHQVTQMGQEVILRCVPISNHLYFYWYRQILGQKVEFLVSFYNNEISEKSEIFDDQFSVERPDGSNFTLKIRSTKLEDSAMYFCASRKTVGNQPQHFGDGTRLSIL.

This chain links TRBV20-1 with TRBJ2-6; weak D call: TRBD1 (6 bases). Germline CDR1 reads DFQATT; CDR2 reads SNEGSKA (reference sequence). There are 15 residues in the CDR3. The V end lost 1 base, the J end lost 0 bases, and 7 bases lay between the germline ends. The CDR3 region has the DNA TGCAGTGCTAGAGGGACAGCCTCTGGGGCCAACGTCCTGACTTTC. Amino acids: CSARGTASGANVLTF.

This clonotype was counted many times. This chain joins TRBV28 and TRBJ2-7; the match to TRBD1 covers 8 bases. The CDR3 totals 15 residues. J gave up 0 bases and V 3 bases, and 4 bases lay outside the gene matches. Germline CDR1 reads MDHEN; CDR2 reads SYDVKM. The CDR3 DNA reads TGTGCCAGCAGTTTGACAGGGGTTCCCTCCTACGAGCAGTACTTC. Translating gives CASSLTGVPSYEQYF. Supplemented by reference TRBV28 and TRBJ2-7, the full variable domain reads DVKVTQSSRYLVKRTGEKVFLECVQDMDHENMFWYRQDPGLGLRLIYFSYDVKMKEKGDIPEGYSVSREKKERFSLILESASTNQTSMYLCASSLTGVPSYEQYFGPGTRLTVT.

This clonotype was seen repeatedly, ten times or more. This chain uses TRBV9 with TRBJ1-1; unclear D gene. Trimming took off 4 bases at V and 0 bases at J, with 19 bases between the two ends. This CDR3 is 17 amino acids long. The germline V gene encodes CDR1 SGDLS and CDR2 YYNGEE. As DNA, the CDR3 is TGTGCCAGCAGCCCCCGGGAACCTAGAGACATGAACACTGAAGCTTTCTTT. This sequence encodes CASSPREPRDMNTEAFF.

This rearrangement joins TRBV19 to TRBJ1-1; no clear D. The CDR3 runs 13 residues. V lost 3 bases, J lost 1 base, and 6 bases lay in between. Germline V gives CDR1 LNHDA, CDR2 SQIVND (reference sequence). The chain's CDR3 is CASSIWGNTEAFF. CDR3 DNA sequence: TGTGCCAGTAGTATTTGGGGGAACACTGAAGCTTTCTTT.

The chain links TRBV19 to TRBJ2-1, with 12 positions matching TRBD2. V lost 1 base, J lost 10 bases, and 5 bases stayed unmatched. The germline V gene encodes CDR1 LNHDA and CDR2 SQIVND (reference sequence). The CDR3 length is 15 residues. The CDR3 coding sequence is TGTGCCAGTAGTATAGGACTAGCGGGAGCAGGGGAGCAGTTCTTC. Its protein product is CASSIGLAGAGEQFF.

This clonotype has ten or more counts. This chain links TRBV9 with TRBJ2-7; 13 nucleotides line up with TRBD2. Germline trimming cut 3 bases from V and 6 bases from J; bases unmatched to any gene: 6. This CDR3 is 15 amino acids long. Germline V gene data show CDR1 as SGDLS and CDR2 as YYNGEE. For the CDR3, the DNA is TGTGCCAGCAGCGCGGCGGGACTAGCGGGAATCGAGCAGTACTTC. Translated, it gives CASSAAGLAGIEQYF.

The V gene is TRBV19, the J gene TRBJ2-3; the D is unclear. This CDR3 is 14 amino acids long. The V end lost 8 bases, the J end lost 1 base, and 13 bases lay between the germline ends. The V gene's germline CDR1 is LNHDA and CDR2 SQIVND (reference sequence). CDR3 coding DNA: TGTGCCAGTCGAGGCCCATCTGGCACAGATACGCAGTATTTT. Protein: CASRGPSGTDTQYF.